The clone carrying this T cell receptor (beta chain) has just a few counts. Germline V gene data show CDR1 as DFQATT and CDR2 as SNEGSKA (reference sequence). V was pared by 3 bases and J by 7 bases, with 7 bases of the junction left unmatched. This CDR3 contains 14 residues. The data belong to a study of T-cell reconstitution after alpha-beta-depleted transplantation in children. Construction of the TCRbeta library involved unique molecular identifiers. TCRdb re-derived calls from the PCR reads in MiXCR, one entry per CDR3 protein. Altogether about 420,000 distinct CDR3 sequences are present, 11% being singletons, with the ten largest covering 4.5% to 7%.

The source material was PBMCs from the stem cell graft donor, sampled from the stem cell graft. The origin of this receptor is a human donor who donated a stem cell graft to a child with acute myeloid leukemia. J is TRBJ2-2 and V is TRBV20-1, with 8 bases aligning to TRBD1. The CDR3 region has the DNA TGCAGTGCTAGCCAGACAGGGGCGTTCGGGGAGCTGTTTTTT. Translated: CSASQTGAFGELFF.